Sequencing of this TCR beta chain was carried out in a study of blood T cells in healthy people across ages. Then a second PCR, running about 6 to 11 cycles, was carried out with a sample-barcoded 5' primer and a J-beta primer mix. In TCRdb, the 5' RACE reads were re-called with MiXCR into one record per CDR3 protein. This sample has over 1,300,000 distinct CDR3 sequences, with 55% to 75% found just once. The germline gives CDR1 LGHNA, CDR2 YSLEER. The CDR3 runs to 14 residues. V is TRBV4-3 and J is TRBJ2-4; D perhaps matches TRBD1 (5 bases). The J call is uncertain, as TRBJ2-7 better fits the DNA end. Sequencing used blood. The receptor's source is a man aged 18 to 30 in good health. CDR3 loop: CASSQGVGALEQYF. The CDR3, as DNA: TGCGCCAGCAGCCAAGGGGTTGGGGCGCTCGAGCAGTACTTC.